Here is one T cell receptor (beta chain) with its context. At a deep level, the assay was run. The authors distributed each subset's genomic DNA evenly over several immunoSEQ plates. Repertoires were generated with immunoSEQ multiplex PCR, while TCRdb's copy carries only in-frame clones and drops some. There are roughly 2.5 million clones in the sample; roughly nine tenths occur only once, and roughly 0.13% lies in the top ten. CD4+ cells yielded CD45RA+ naive and CD45RA-negative memory subsets. The data stem from a study of shared clonotypes between healthy human individuals. Trimming took 2 bases from V and 7 from J, leaving 11 bases between them. The CDR3 length is 13 residues. Germline V lookup: CDR1 KGHSH, CDR2 LQKENI.

The sequence came from a man between 18 and 35 years old in good health. This chain uses TRBV18 with TRBJ1-1, with unresolved D. Sequenced: naive CD4+ T cells sorted from blood. Subset here: CD45RA+ positively selected. The CDR3: CASSPSTAGEAFF. CDR3 DNA: TGTGCCAGCTCACCAAGCACGGCCGGTGAAGCTTTCTTT.